The 23 T cell receptor beta chains listed next were all sequenced from one sample in a study of cytomegalovirus exposure and HLA in healthy donors. The PCR had 60 Vbeta and 13 Jbeta primers. Method: immunoSEQ multiplex PCR; TCRdb's copy keeps in-frame clones and lacks some. The sample carries 150,000 to 200,000 clones, around 80% recorded once. The sequenced sample consisted of PBMCs. All receptors derive from a woman aged 40 to 55 in good health and CMV-seronegative.

Note on this clone: This CDR3 is also generated by other DNA sequences in the sample. This chain connects TRBV7-2 to TRBJ2-2, with 11 bases that match TRBD2. V lost 2 bases, J lost 6 bases, and 2 bases stayed unmatched. This CDR3 contains 15 residues. Per the germline V gene, CDR1 is SGHTA and CDR2 is FQGNSA. The CDR3 DNA sequence: TGTGCCAGCAGCTTAACTAGCGGGAGCGCCGGGGAGCTGTTTTTT. This sequence encodes CASSLTSGSAGELFF.

This sequence joins TRBV4-3 and TRBJ1-3, with D maybe TRBD1 (5 bases). Germline V gene lookup returns CDR1 LGHNA and CDR2 YSLEER. CDR3 size: 15 residues. Trimming took off 0 bases at V and 13 bases at J, with 19 bases between the two ends. Here the CDR3 DNA reads TGCGCCAGCAGCCAAGATCAGCGGGGCAGGATCCAAATATATTTT. Translating it yields CASSQDQRGRIQIYF.

This chain links TRBV5-1 with TRBJ2-2, with a tentative D call TRBD2 (8 bases). V dropped 2 bases and J dropped 4 bases, with 15 bases sitting between them. Germline-derived CDR1 and CDR2 are SGHRS and YFSETQ. The CDR3 covers 16 residues. CDR3 amino acids: CASSFGRGLGTGELFF. In DNA, the CDR3 is TGCGCCAGCAGCTTCGGGAGGGGGCTTGGCACCGGGGAGCTGTTTTTT.

CDR3 in DNA: TGTGCCAGCAGCCAAGTCTCCGGAAACACCATATATTTT. Protein product: CASSQVSGNTIYF. The chain is built from TRBV14 and TRBJ1-3; no firm D call. There are 13 residues in the CDR3. Trimming stripped 1 base from V and 4 bases from J, with 5 bases between. Germline V gene data show CDR1 as SGHDN and CDR2 as FVKESK.

This clone occurred a few times. The rearrangement uses TRBV4-1 and TRBJ1-1; 8 nucleotides line up with TRBD1. The germline V gene has CDR1 MGHRA and CDR2 YSYEKL. The CDR3 spans 13 residues. V lost 5 bases to trimming and J lost 4 bases; unmatched junction nucleotides: 3. CDR3 residues: CASSAQGGTEAFF. Written as DNA, the CDR3 is TGCGCCAGCAGCGCACAGGGGGGCACTGAAGCTTTCTTT.

This rearrangement joins TRBV13 to TRBJ1-1, with D possibly being TRBD1 (5 bases). V lost 3 bases and J 0 bases, leaving 8 bases between the germline ends. CDR1 and CDR2 from the germline V gene are PRHDT and FYEKMQ (reference sequence). This CDR3 region has 14 residues. CDR3 DNA sequence: TGTGCCAGCAGCTTCGGGGGGTTGAACACTGAAGCTTTCTTT. Protein product: CASSFGGLNTEAFF.

The chain carries TRBV18 and TRBJ2-7; 7 bases line up with TRBD1. CDR3 length equals 16 residues. Germline V lookup: CDR1 KGHSH, CDR2 LQKENI. V lost 6 bases and J lost 7; bases outside the gene matches: 18. In nucleotides, the CDR3 is TGTGCCAGCTCTCCGAGTTCCGGGACAGCCCGTGGGGAGCAGTACGTC. The encoded protein is CASSPSSGTARGEQYV.

This rearrangement joins TRBV11-3 to TRBJ2-1, with 7 nucleotides matching TRBD2. V lost 0 bases to trimming and J lost 5 bases; unmatched junction nucleotides: 4. Per the germline V gene, CDR1 is SGHNT and CDR2 is YENEEA. The CDR3 covers 15 residues. The CDR3, as DNA: TGTGCCAGCAGCTTAGAAGCTAGCGGCAACAATGAGCAGTTCTTC. It translates to CASSLEASGNNEQFF.

The chain has TRBV5-6 and TRBJ1-5, with 10 positions matching TRBD1. Trimming removed 0 bases from V and 1 base from J; junction bases left unmatched: 4. Germline V gene sequence: CDR1 SGHDT, CDR2 YYEEEE. The CDR3 is made up of 17 amino acids. CDR3 amino acids: CASSLAGTGASNQPQHF. The CDR3 DNA follows: TGTGCCAGCAGCTTGGCCGGGACAGGGGCCAGCAATCAGCCCCAGCATTTT.

The rearrangement joins TRBV4-1 to TRBJ1-2, with D possibly TRBD1 on 5 matching bases. The CDR3 is made up of 13 amino acids. Trimming left V 3 bases short and J 8 bases short, with 13 bases between. The germline CDR1 and CDR2 sequences are MGHRA and YSYEKL. Written as DNA, the CDR3 is TGCGCCAGCAGCCATTGGACGGGGGGAGGCTACACCTTC. It encodes CASSHWTGGGYTF.

Turning to this clone: A junction boundary mismatches the germline segment, possibly from a read error. The rearrangement joins TRBV6-5 to TRBJ2-3, with D maybe TRBD1 (6 bases). Looked up from germline, CDR1 is MNHEY and CDR2 is SVGAGI. There are 13 residues in the CDR3. The CDR3 nucleotides are TGTGCCAGCAGTAACTCAGGGGCAGATACGCAGTATTTT. It translates to CASSNSGADTQYF.

The chain combines TRBV29-1 with TRBJ2-7; D is possibly TRBD1 (6 bases). Germline V gene data show CDR1 as SQVTM and CDR2 as ANQGSEA. The CDR3 totals 14 residues. Trimming took 5 bases from V and 2 from J, leaving 16 bases between them. In nucleotides, the CDR3 is TGCAGCGTTCAAACACGAGGGGGAACCTACGAGCAGTACTTC. It specifies CSVQTRGGTYEQYF.

The chain joins TRBV5-1 to TRBJ1-1, with D tentatively TRBD1 (6 bases). Trimming left V 2 bases short and J 4 bases short, with 9 bases between. There are 13 residues in the CDR3. CDR1 is SGHRS and CDR2 is YFSETQ in the germline V gene. CDR3 sequence reads: CASSLSGATEAFF. The CDR3 DNA reads TGCGCCAGCAGCTTATCAGGGGCCACTGAAGCTTTCTTT.

For the CDR3, the DNA is TGCAGTGCTAGGCGGGACTACGAGCAGTACGTC. Amino acid sequence: CSARRDYEQYV. The rearrangement joins TRBV20-1 to TRBJ2-7; possible D gene TRBD2, 6 bases. Germline CDR1 reads DFQATT; CDR2 reads SNEGSKA (reference sequence). The CDR3 contains 11 residues. Trimming pared 3 bases from V and 3 bases from J, leaving 6 bases between.

V and J are TRBV6-9 and TRBJ1-1; D not resolved. The CDR3 runs to 18 residues. Germline V lookup: CDR1 MNHGY, CDR2 SVAAGI. Trimming pared 5 bases from V and 0 bases from J, leaving 22 bases between. CDR3 sequence (DNA): TGTGCCAGCAGTATGGTGGCAGGCCGATGCCGGCTGAACACTGAAGCTTTCTTT. Translating gives CASSMVAGRCRLNTEAFF.

The chain employs TRBV11-1 and TRBJ1-1; 8 bases line up with TRBD1. The CDR3 sequence is 14 residues long. V lost 4 bases, J lost 1 base, and 2 bases stayed unmatched. Germline CDR1 reads SGHAT; CDR2 reads FQDESV (reference sequence). This CDR3 is CASSSQGGNTEAFF. The DNA for the CDR3 is TGTGCCAGCAGCTCACAGGGGGGGAACACTGAAGCTTTCTTT.

V usage is TRBV25-1 and J usage is TRBJ2-1, with D possibly being TRBD1 (5 bases). The germline V and J ends were trimmed by 4 bases and 1 base, with 11 bases remaining between them. Per germline, CDR1 MGHDK and CDR2 SYGVNS. The CDR3 spans 15 residues. CDR3 in DNA: TGTGCCAGCAGTGGAGACAAGGGGTCCTACAATGAGCAGTTCTTC. Amino acid sequence: CASSGDKGSYNEQFF.

This rearrangement joins TRBV5-1 to TRBJ2-3; 10 bases match TRBD2. The CDR3 is 17 residues long. CDR1 and CDR2 from the germline V gene are SGHRS and YFSETQ. The ends lost 4 bases at V and 4 bases at J; junction bases unmatched: 12. The CDR3 sequence is CASSRVPLAGVSDTQYF. The CDR3, as DNA: TGCGCCAGCAGCCGCGTCCCCCTAGCGGGAGTCTCAGATACGCAGTATTTT.

V gene TRBV30 combines with J gene TRBJ1-1; 8 nucleotides line up with TRBD1. The CDR3 contains 13 residues. Germline CDR1 is GTSNPN and CDR2 is SVGIG (reference sequence). With 1 base clipped from V and 5 bases from J, the junction kept 3 bases outside the gene matches. The DNA of the CDR3 is TGTGCCTGGAGTGCAGGGGGCTGGACTGAAGCTTTCTTT. Amino acids: CAWSAGGWTEAFF.

The chain has TRBV19 and TRBJ2-3, with D maybe TRBD2 (7 bases). CDR3 length equals 16 residues. With 0 bases removed from V and 6 bases from J, the gap between germline ends came to 16 bases. In germline, CDR1 is LNHDA, CDR2 SQIVND (reference sequence). For the CDR3, the DNA is TGTGCCAGTAGTATAGAAGGGGGAGGGCCAGGGGATACGCAGTATTTT. It is translated as CASSIEGGGPGDTQYF.

The chain couples TRBV10-1 to TRBJ1-2; TRBD1 agrees at 7 bases. CDR1 is WNHNN, CDR2 SYGVQD, per germline (reference sequence). The CDR3 totals 17 residues. Unmatched junction bases numbered 19, after V lost 7 bases and J lost 5 bases. The CDR3 spells CASTSRAGGIWWYGYTF. CDR3 in DNA: TGCGCCAGCACGTCCCGGGCAGGGGGGATTTGGTGGTATGGCTACACCTTC.

The chain joins TRBV29-1 to TRBJ1-5; TRBD1 matches 10 bases. V was clipped by 4 bases and J by 5 bases; unmatched bases: 5. CDR1 is SQVTM, CDR2 ANQGSEA, per germline. CDR3 length: 14 amino acids. This CDR3 reads CSVVAGTGDQPQHF. CDR3 DNA: TGCAGCGTTGTAGCCGGGACAGGGGATCAGCCCCAGCATTTT.

The genes are TRBV5-1 and TRBJ2-1, with D unclear. The CDR3 spans 15 residues. Trimming removed 0 bases from V and 0 bases from J, with 7 bases in between. Germline CDR1 and CDR2: SGHRS and YFSETQ. The CDR3 DNA reads as TGCGCCAGCAGCTTGGTGGCTAGCTCCTACAATGAGCAGTTCTTC. Translated, it gives CASSLVASSYNEQFF.